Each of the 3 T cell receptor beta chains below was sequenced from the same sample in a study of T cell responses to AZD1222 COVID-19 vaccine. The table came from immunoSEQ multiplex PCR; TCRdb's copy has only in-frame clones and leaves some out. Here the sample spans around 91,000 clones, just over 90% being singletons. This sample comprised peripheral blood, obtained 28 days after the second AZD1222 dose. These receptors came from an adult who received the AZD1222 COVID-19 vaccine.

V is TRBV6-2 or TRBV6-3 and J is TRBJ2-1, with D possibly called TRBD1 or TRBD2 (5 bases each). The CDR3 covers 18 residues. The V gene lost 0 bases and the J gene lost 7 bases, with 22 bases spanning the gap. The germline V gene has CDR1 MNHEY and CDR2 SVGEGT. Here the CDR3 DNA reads TGTGCCAGCAGTTACTCGAGGGGTGAGGGACGGGGAAAGAATGAGCAGTTCTTC. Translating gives CASSYSRGEGRGKNEQFF.

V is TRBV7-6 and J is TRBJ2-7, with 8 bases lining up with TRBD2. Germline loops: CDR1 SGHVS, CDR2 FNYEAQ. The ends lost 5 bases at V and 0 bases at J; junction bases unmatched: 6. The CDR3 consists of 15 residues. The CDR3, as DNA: TGTGCCAGCAGCCCCATTCGGGGGGGCTCCTACGAGCAGTACTTC. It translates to CASSPIRGGSYEQYF.

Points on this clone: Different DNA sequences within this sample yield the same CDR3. The CDR3 DNA is TGCGCCAGCAGACGGGCAGGGCAAGAGACCCAGTACTTC. Its translation: CASRRAGQETQYF. The chain employs TRBV5-1 and TRBJ2-5; D is perhaps TRBD1 (5 bases). Germline loops: CDR1 SGHRS, CDR2 YFSETQ. This CDR3 is built from 13 residues. The germline V and J ends were trimmed by 5 bases and 2 bases, with 10 bases remaining between them.